These 21 T cell receptor beta chains came from one sample sequenced in a study of T cell clonotyping in hematopoietic cell transplantation (dated by TCRdb to about 2021). Reading the label with the study, this specimen's time point is: 30 days after allo-HCT. The library came from the immunoSEQ multiplex PCR assay. This is the immuneACCESS table as TCRdb keeps it, with only in-frame sequences that have V and J called. A part of the clones is gone; compared with another copy, unresolved V genes explain less than half, and the rest is unexplained. For this sample there are 9,500 to 11,000 clones; approximately 77% appear just once. About 8.5% of the sample is held by the ten biggest clonotypes. The sample consisted of PBMCs, taken 30 days after allogeneic stem cell transplant. All receptors derive from a female patient aged 40 to 55 who had an allogeneic stem cell transplant from a related donor, so T cells may come from the graft donor. Some clones in this sample may be carry-over from other donors' samples.

This rearrangement joins TRBV19 to TRBJ2-7; TRBD1 might be the D (6 bases). Deletions cut 2 bases from V and 5 bases from J, with 10 bases between. The length of the CDR3 is 13 residues. CDR1 LNHDA and CDR2 SQIVND come from the germline V gene (reference sequence). DNA of the CDR3: TGTGCCAGTAGTATATTACAGGGCGACGAGCAGTACTTC. This gives the protein CASSILQGDEQYF.

The chain has TRBV11-2 and TRBJ1-5; the D gene is possibly TRBD1 (5 bases). The CDR3 has 15 residues. V dropped 5 bases and J dropped 0 bases, with 11 bases sitting between them. Germline lookup yields CDR1 SGHAT and CDR2 FQNNGV. The CDR3 bases are TGTGCCAGCAGCGGGGGGGTTAATAGCAATCAGCCCCAGCATTTT. It translates to CASSGGVNSNQPQHF.

This clone rates as medium-sized. V gene TRBV5-1 combines with J gene TRBJ1-1; D unresolved. CDR3 length: 14 residues. CDR1 is SGHRS, CDR2 YFSETQ, per germline. V lost 1 base and J 1 base, leaving 8 bases between the germline ends. The DNA of the CDR3 is TGCGCCAGCAGCTTGCTATCCACGAACACTGAAGCTTTCTTT. It specifies CASSLLSTNTEAFF.

This clone was counted once. The V gene is TRBV11-3, the J gene TRBJ2-2; TRBD1 aligns across 9 bases. V was pared by 5 bases and J by 0 bases, with 7 bases of the junction left unmatched. This CDR3 is 17 amino acids long. The germline CDR1 and CDR2 sequences are SGHNT and YENEEA. CDR3 DNA sequence: TGTGCCAGCAGCCTAAGACAGGGGGTAACGAACACCGGGGAGCTGTTTTTT. It specifies CASSLRQGVTNTGELFF.

This chain uses TRBV7-2 with TRBJ2-1; TRBD1 might be the D (5 bases). CDR3 size: 15 residues. V dropped 3 bases and J dropped 1 base, with 10 bases sitting between them. Germline CDR1 SGHTA, CDR2 FQGNSA. CDR3: CASSLKGPSYNEQFF. The CDR3 region has the DNA TGTGCCAGCAGCTTGAAGGGGCCTTCCTACAATGAGCAGTTCTTC.

V usage is TRBV10-3 and J usage is TRBJ2-1; 9 bases map to TRBD1. The ends lost 5 bases at V and 6 bases at J; junction bases unmatched: 5. Germline V gene sequence: CDR1 ENHRY, CDR2 SYGVKD. The CDR3 has 14 amino acids. CDR3 residues: CAISTGTGTNEQFF. DNA for the CDR3: TGTGCCATCAGTACCGGGACAGGGACCAATGAGCAGTTCTTC.

V and J are TRBV11-1 and TRBJ2-2, with a weak D call TRBD2 (6 bases). Germline CDR1 SGHAT, CDR2 FQDESV (reference sequence). This CDR3 region has 16 residues. Between the trimmed V and J ends, which lost 4 bases and 4 bases, there was a span of 16 bases. CDR3 amino acids: CASSSRDWRFTGELFF. The CDR3 nucleotides read TGTGCCAGCAGCTCGCGGGACTGGAGGTTCACCGGGGAGCTGTTTTTT.

Note on this clone: Germline is not matched at one junction end, which may reflect a read error. V gene TRBV5-1 combines with J gene TRBJ1-1; 8 bases are shared with TRBD1. The CDR3 totals 14 residues. The V gene's germline CDR1 is SGHRS and CDR2 YFSETQ. The CDR3: CASRLGTGNTEAFF. CDR3 coding DNA: TGCGCCAGCAGGTTGGGGACAGGGAACACTGAAGCTTTCTTT. Together with reference TRBV5-1 and TRBJ1-1, the CDR3 gives the full variable domain: KAGVTQTPRYLIKTRGQQVTLSCSPISGHRSVSWYQQTPGQGLQFLFEYFSETQRNKGNFPGRFSGRQFSNSRSEMNVSTLELGDSALYLCASRLGTGNTEAFFGQGTRLTVV.

The genes are TRBV2 and TRBJ2-1; TRBD2 might be the D (5 bases). Germline CDR1 and CDR2: SNHLY and FYNNEI. V lost 6 bases, J lost 3 bases, and 15 bases lay in between. The CDR3 has 15 amino acids. The CDR3 sequence is CASRADFTNYNEQFF. The CDR3 DNA sequence: TGTGCCAGCAGGGCGGACTTTACTAACTACAATGAGCAGTTCTTC.

This chain links TRBV5-6 with TRBJ2-3; D uncertain. Germline lookup yields CDR1 SGHDT and CDR2 YYEEEE. Trimming stripped 1 base from V and 0 bases from J, with 3 bases between. The CDR3 is 13 residues long. In DNA form, the CDR3 reads TGTGCCAGCAGCTTGCTTAGCACAGATACGCAGTATTTT. This sequence encodes CASSLLSTDTQYF.

The chain is built from TRBV7-2 and TRBJ1-1; D is possibly TRBD1 (5 bases). CDR3 length: 14 amino acids. CDR1 and CDR2 from the germline V gene are SGHTA and FQGNSA. Trimming left V 5 bases short and J 1 base short, with 11 bases between. Here the CDR3 DNA reads TGTGCCAGCAGCCCCTTCGGGGCGAACACTGAAGCTTTCTTT. As protein: CASSPFGANTEAFF. The whole variable domain, remainder taken from reference TRBV7-2 and TRBJ1-1, is GAGVSQSPSNKVTEKGKDVELRCDPISGHTALYWYRQSLGQGLEFLIYFQGNSAPDKSGLPSDRFSAERTGGSVSTLTIQRTQQEDSAVYLCASSPFGANTEAFFGQGTRLTVV.

This clone has more than one count but fewer than ten. This sequence joins TRBV18 and TRBJ2-1; D is ambiguous. The CDR3 runs 14 residues. Trimming left V 3 bases short and J 2 bases short, with 8 bases between. The germline V gene has CDR1 KGHSH and CDR2 LQKENI. The CDR3 spells CASSPLYAYNEQFF. The DNA for the CDR3 is TGTGCCAGCTCACCCCTTTACGCCTACAATGAGCAGTTCTTC.

The V call is TRBV2, the J call TRBJ2-3, with D maybe TRBD1 (6 bases). Trimming took 3 bases from V and 2 from J, leaving 9 bases between them. The CDR3 is 14 residues long. Germline V gene data show CDR1 as SNHLY and CDR2 as FYNNEI. CDR3 in DNA: TGTGCCAGCAGTGATTGGGACAACACAGATACGCAGTATTTT. Translation gives CASSDWDNTDTQYF.

This chain uses TRBV5-1 with TRBJ1-1; D perhaps matches TRBD1 (6 bases). The CDR3 runs 15 residues. Trimming shortened V by 1 base and J by 3 bases, and 13 bases separated the two germline ends. CDR1 is SGHRS, CDR2 YFSETQ, per germline. For the CDR3, the DNA is TGCGCCAGCAGCTTGAACGGGGGCCAGGACACTGAAGCTTTCTTT. Amino acid sequence: CASSLNGGQDTEAFF.

This clone has a single count. The chain employs TRBV2 and TRBJ2-7; perhaps TRBD2 as D (6 bases). CDR1 and CDR2 (germline): SNHLY, FYNNEI. Deletions cut 8 bases from V and 4 bases from J, with 21 bases between. The CDR3 has 15 residues. The CDR3 here is CASCPILAGKYEQYF. Written as DNA, the CDR3 is TGTGCCAGCTGTCCCATTTTGGCGGGAAAGTACGAGCAGTACTTC.

The chain employs TRBV5-6 and TRBJ2-3; D perhaps matches TRBD1 (5 bases). Germline CDR1 SGHDT, CDR2 YYEEEE. Trimming left V 0 bases short and J 4 bases short, with 18 bases between. The CDR3 contains 17 residues. CDR3 DNA sequence: TGTGCCAGCAGCTTGGCAAGGGGCAGGAGCACACCAGATACGCAGTATTTT. The encoded protein is CASSLARGRSTPDTQYF.

There are a few counts of this clone. This rearrangement joins TRBV27 to TRBJ1-1; 8 bases are a match to TRBD1. Germline CDR1 and CDR2: MNHEY and SMNVEV (reference sequence). After removal of 6 bases from V and 10 bases from J, the junction contained 4 bases not matched to a gene. The CDR3 contains 11 residues. Written as DNA, the CDR3 is TGTGCCAGCAGCTCCGGGACAGGAGCTTTCTTT. The encoded protein is CASSSGTGAFF.

The genes are TRBV4-2 and TRBJ1-1; possible D gene TRBD1, 5 bases. The CDR3 length is 15 residues. Per germline, CDR1 LGHNA and CDR2 YNFKEQ. Trimming took off 3 bases at V and 6 bases at J, with 17 bases between the two ends. As DNA, the CDR3 is TGTGCCAGCAGCCACCTGCAGGACATGGTCGCTGAAGCTTTCTTT. Its translation is CASSHLQDMVAEAFF.

The CDR3 protein is CASSFVGRRRSTEAFF. The CDR3 nucleotides are TGTGCCAGCAGCTTCGTGGGACGGCGCAGGAGCACTGAAGCTTTCTTT. The rearrangement uses TRBV7-8 and TRBJ1-1; the D gene is possibly TRBD1 (5 bases). The germline V and J ends were trimmed by 3 bases and 4 bases, with 18 bases remaining between them. Germline CDR1 SGHVS, CDR2 FQNEAQ. The CDR3 covers 16 residues. The whole variable domain, remainder taken from reference TRBV7-8 and TRBJ1-1, is GAGVSQSPRYKVAKRGQDVALRCDPISGHVSLFWYQQALGQGPEFLTYFQNEAQLDKSGLPSDRFFAERPEGSVSTLKIQRTQQEDSAVYLCASSFVGRRRSTEAFFGQGTRLTVV.

The chain is built from TRBV4-2 and TRBJ2-1, with 10 bases fitting TRBD2. The trim removed 4 bases at V and 4 bases at J, leaving 7 bases unmatched. Germline-derived CDR1 and CDR2 are LGHNA and YNFKEQ. The CDR3 loop spans 16 amino acids. The CDR3 sequence: CASSPTVAGGYNEQFF. The CDR3 bases are TGTGCCAGCAGCCCGACCGTAGCGGGAGGATACAATGAGCAGTTCTTC.

The chain uses TRBV11-3 and TRBJ2-1; 12 nucleotides line up with TRBD2. The trim removed 2 bases at V and 7 bases at J, leaving 3 bases unmatched. The CDR3 runs 15 residues. Germline values: CDR1 SGHNT, CDR2 YENEEA. The CDR3 here is CASSLRTSGMNEQFF. DNA for the CDR3: TGTGCCAGCAGCTTACGGACTAGCGGGATGAATGAGCAGTTCTTC.